One and the same sample provided the 27 T cell receptor beta chains below, sequenced in a study of blood T cells in healthy people across ages. Combining a sample-barcoded 5' primer with a J-beta primer mix, a second PCR ran for about 7 to 11 cycles. A single record per CDR3 protein comes from TCRdb applying MiXCR to the 5' RACE reads. Of 1.5 million to 2 million distinct CDR3 sequences in the sample, around 50% were seen once. The specimen sequenced was blood. These receptors all come from a woman in her thirties or forties in good health.

This clonotype was observed once. The genes are TRBV29-1 and TRBJ2-7; TRBD2 might be the D (5 bases). The J call may not be correct, given that the DNA end is closer to TRBJ2-5. The CDR3 is 11 residues long. CDR1 SQVTM and CDR2 ANQGSEA come from the germline V gene. In nucleotides, the CDR3 is TGCAGCGGCGGTAGCGCCGGGACCCAGTACTTC. As protein: CSGGSAGTQYF.

The chain joins TRBV20-1 to TRBJ1-1, with a weak D call TRBD1 (6 bases). The ends were cut back, 6 bases at V and 5 bases at J, with 13 bases in the middle. Germline V gene lookup returns CDR1 DFQATT and CDR2 SNEGSKA (reference sequence). CDR3 length: 12 residues. The CDR3 sequence: CSATNRVTEAFF. CDR3 nucleotide sequence: TGCAGTGCAACGAACAGGGTGACTGAAGCTTTCTTT.

The chain employs TRBV5-5 and TRBJ2-3; 13 bases are a match to TRBD2. The CDR3 totals 19 residues. Germline CDR1 SGHKS, CDR2 YYEKEE (reference sequence). V gave up 3 bases and J gave up 2 bases; unmatched junction bases: 12. CDR3 DNA sequence: TGTGCCAGCAGCTCCCCGTTAGGGACTAGCGGGGAGAACACAGATACGCAGTATTTT. Translated, it gives CASSSPLGTSGENTDTQYF.

Note on this clonotype: A much more abundant neighbour one base away suggests this may be a read error. J is TRBJ2-4 and V is TRBV29-1; tentative D call: TRBD1 (5 bases). The end of the DNA is better explained by TRBJ2-7, so the J call may be wrong. Per germline, CDR1 SQVTM and CDR2 ANQGSEA. The CDR3 extends over 13 amino acids. The CDR3 is CSVGGAGTYEQYF. CDR3 sequence (DNA): TGCAGCGTTGGTGGGGCAGGGACCTACGAGCAGTACTTC.

DNA for the CDR3: TGTGCCAGCAGCTGGCCAGGGGGCAGTGGCTACACCTTC. As protein: CASSWPGGSGYTF. The genes are TRBV5-6 and TRBJ1-2, with 8 nucleotides matching TRBD1. V lost 3 bases, J lost 7 bases, and 5 bases stayed unmatched. The CDR3 length is 13 residues. Germline lookup yields CDR1 SGHDT and CDR2 YYEEEE.

This rearrangement joins TRBV20-1 to TRBJ2-3; a possible D gene is TRBD1 (5 bases). The CDR3 extends over 13 amino acids. Germline V gives CDR1 DFQATT, CDR2 SNEGSKA (reference sequence). Here the CDR3 reads CSSQGILTDTQYF. For the CDR3, the DNA is TGCAGCTCGCAGGGCATACTTACAGATACGCAGTATTTT.

V is TRBV28 and J is TRBJ1-6, with a tentative D call TRBD1 (6 bases). This CDR3 spans 15 amino acids. V was shortened by 3 bases and J by 5 bases, with 11 bases between the two germline ends. CDR1 MDHEN and CDR2 SYDVKM come from the germline V gene. The CDR3 is CASSLGAGNNSPLHF. The CDR3 DNA follows: TGTGCCAGCAGTTTGGGGGCGGGAAATAATTCACCCCTCCACTTT.

This clonotype showed up just a few times. This chain uses TRBV28 with TRBJ2-3, with TRBD1 matching 7 bases. J was trimmed by 2 bases and V by 6 bases; bases with no gene match: 11. The CDR3 spans 16 residues. Germline values: CDR1 MDHEN, CDR2 SYDVKM. The DNA of the CDR3 is TGTGCCAGCAGATCCGGTGGAAGGGGGCCCACAGATACGCAGTATTTT. Its translation: CASRSGGRGPTDTQYF.

The chain links TRBV29-1 to TRBJ2-3; TRBD1 is a possible D gene (6 bases). Trimming pared 5 bases from V and 2 bases from J, leaving 11 bases between. The CDR3 runs to 13 residues. The germline CDR1 and CDR2 sequences are SQVTM and ANQGSEA. The chain's CDR3 is CSVPGTYTDTQYF. The CDR3 bases are TGCAGCGTTCCCGGGACATACACAGATACGCAGTATTTT.

The chain is built from TRBV4-3 and TRBJ2-3; TRBD2 matches 11 bases. The CDR3 contains 17 residues. J gave up 4 bases and V 0 bases, and 6 bases lay outside the gene matches. Germline V gene lookup returns CDR1 LGHNA and CDR2 YSLEER. CDR3 protein: CASSQERTTSGADTQYF. Here the CDR3 DNA reads TGCGCCAGCAGCCAAGAGCGAACGACTAGCGGGGCAGATACGCAGTATTTT.

This chain connects TRBV9 to TRBJ1-2; D remains ambiguous. This CDR3 comprises 13 residues. Germline CDR1 reads SGDLS; CDR2 reads YYNGEE. V was cut by 4 bases and J by 6 bases, with 13 bases left in between. The CDR3 protein is CASSSGELNGYTF. DNA for the CDR3: TGTGCCAGCAGCTCCGGGGAGCTTAATGGCTACACCTTC.

This rearrangement joins TRBV20-1 to TRBJ1-2, with a possible D match to TRBD1 (5 bases). Trimming took off 6 bases at V and 4 bases at J, with 18 bases between the two ends. The CDR3 runs to 14 residues. Germline loops: CDR1 DFQATT, CDR2 SNEGSKA (reference sequence). The CDR3 DNA is TGCAGTGCAACCCGGGACGGAGGGGTCTATGGCTACACCTTC. Translating it yields CSATRDGGVYGYTF.

The J gene is TRBJ2-7, the V gene TRBV6-2 or TRBV6-3; possibly TRBD1 for D (5 bases). Trimming shortened V by 2 bases and J by 0 bases, and 14 bases separated the two germline ends. This CDR3 has 16 residues. CDR1 and CDR2 from the germline V gene are MNHEY and SVGEGT. The DNA of the CDR3 is TGTGCCAGCAGTTACCAGGGCAGATATATCTCCTACGAGCAGTACTTC. Translating gives CASSYQGRYISYEQYF.

The V call is TRBV7-2, the J call TRBJ2-4, with D perhaps matching TRBD1 (7 bases). Near its end, the DNA agrees better with TRBJ2-7, so the J call may be wrong. This CDR3 region has 15 residues. Germline V lookup: CDR1 SGHTA, CDR2 FQGNSA. CDR3 region: CASSPGEQGTHEQYF. In nucleotides, the CDR3 is TGTGCCAGCAGCCCTGGGGAACAGGGGACTCACGAGCAGTACTTC.

This clonotype was observed a handful of times. This chain connects TRBV6-2 or TRBV6-3 to TRBJ2-6; either TRBD1 or TRBD2 may fit D (5 bases each). This CDR3 contains 14 residues. V lost 8 bases to trimming and J lost 0 bases, with 8 bases between them. The germline CDR1 and CDR2 sequences are MNHEY and SVGEGT. CDR3 nucleotide sequence: TGTGCCAGCCGGGACGACTCTGGGGCCAACGTCCTGACTTTC. Translation gives CASRDDSGANVLTF.

V and J are TRBV4-3 and TRBJ2-1; 8 nucleotides match TRBD2. V trimming: 0 bases; J trimming: 8 bases; junction bases outside the gene matches: 18. The germline gives CDR1 LGHNA, CDR2 YSLEER. The CDR3 length is 19 residues. CDR3 loop: CASSQDLGLAGGSLDEQFF. CDR3 coding DNA: TGCGCCAGCAGCCAAGATTTGGGACTGGCGGGGGGTAGTTTGGATGAGCAGTTCTTC.

This chain links TRBV20-1 with TRBJ2-4; 15 bases match TRBD2. The length of the CDR3 is 14 residues. CDR1 is DFQATT and CDR2 is SNEGSKA in the germline V gene (reference sequence). The junction had 10 bases not matched to a gene; V was cut back by 6 bases and J by 13 bases. The CDR3 here is CSARRTGTSGGQYF. The DNA for the CDR3 is TGCAGTGCCCGCAGGACCGGGACTAGCGGGGGGCAGTACTTC.

The chain has TRBV27 and TRBJ2-7; 7 positions match TRBD1. V gave up 6 bases and J gave up 0 bases; unmatched junction bases: 17. Germline V gene lookup returns CDR1 MNHEY and CDR2 SMNVEV (reference sequence). The CDR3 runs to 18 residues. This CDR3 reads CASSIGTVTHLSSYEQYF. The CDR3 DNA is TGTGCCAGCAGCATTGGGACAGTAACCCACCTTAGCTCCTACGAGCAGTACTTC.

The chain has TRBV9 and TRBJ2-3; D not resolved. V was clipped by 4 bases and J by 4 bases, with 13 bases between them. Germline V gene lookup returns CDR1 SGDLS and CDR2 YYNGEE. This CDR3 is built from 14 residues. CDR3 bases: TGTGCCAGCAGCATAGCCCCCCACGCAGATACGCAGTATTTT. Amino acids: CASSIAPHADTQYF.

The genes are TRBV6-5 and TRBJ1-2, with 9 bases that match TRBD1. Germline-derived CDR1 and CDR2 are MNHEY and SVGAGI. V lost 8 bases, J lost 7 bases, and 11 bases stayed unmatched. This CDR3 is 14 amino acids long. The CDR3 loop is CASRPGTGFGGYTF. CDR3 DNA: TGTGCCAGCCGTCCCGGGACAGGGTTCGGTGGCTACACCTTC.

This clonotype was picked up a small number of times. The rearrangement uses TRBV24-1 and TRBJ2-1, with 7 bases aligning to TRBD1. Trimming removed 5 bases from V and 7 bases from J; junction bases left unmatched: 7. CDR3 size: 14 residues. In germline, CDR1 is KGHDR, CDR2 SFDVKD. CDR3 DNA: TGTGCCACCAGTGCCGTTGACAGGGATAATGAGCAGTTCTTC. This codes for CATSAVDRDNEQFF.

The sample holds one count of this clonotype. This chain joins TRBV28 and TRBJ2-1; D remains ambiguous. Trimming took 8 bases from V and 2 from J, leaving 10 bases between them. The germline V gene has CDR1 MDHEN and CDR2 SYDVKM. There are 13 residues in the CDR3. The CDR3 DNA reads as TGTGCCAGCCACGAAGGTCCCTACAATGAGCAGTTCTTC. Translating it yields CASHEGPYNEQFF. Using reference TRBV28 and TRBJ2-1 for the parts outside the CDR3, the full variable domain is DVKVTQSSRYLVKRTGEKVFLECVQDMDHENMFWYRQDPGLGLRLIYFSYDVKMKEKGDIPEGYSVSREKKERFSLILESASTNQTSMYLCASHEGPYNEQFFGPGTRLTVL.

This sequence joins TRBV3-1 and TRBJ2-7; D possibly corresponds to TRBD1 (5 bases). The J call may be faulty, since TRBJ2-5 better matches the DNA end. The CDR3 is 16 amino acids. CDR1 and CDR2 (germline): LGHDT, YNNKEL (reference sequence). The CDR3 region is CASSQDQVGQGRTQYF. The CDR3 bases are TGTGCCAGCAGCCAAGATCAAGTGGGCCAGGGCAGGACCCAGTACTTC.

The chain employs TRBV9 and TRBJ2-6; D uncertain. V was trimmed by 2 bases and J by 4 bases, leaving 7 bases between them. The CDR3 extends over 14 amino acids. The germline V gene encodes CDR1 SGDLS and CDR2 YYNGEE. The CDR3 spells CASSVLMGANVLTF. The CDR3 DNA reads as TGTGCCAGCAGCGTTTTGATGGGGGCCAACGTCCTGACTTTC.

The CDR3 sequence is CASSNPRNEQYF. CDR3 DNA: TGTGCCAGCAGCAATCCGAGGAATGAGCAGTACTTC. V gene TRBV7-9 combines with J gene TRBJ2-1; D is uncertain. The J call is uncertain, as TRBJ2-7 better fits the DNA end. The CDR3 contains 12 residues. The germline V gene encodes CDR1 SEHNR and CDR2 FQNEAQ (reference sequence).

This chain links TRBV12-3 or TRBV12-4 with TRBJ2-1; 8 nucleotides align to TRBD1. V lost 5 bases, J lost 2 bases, and 8 bases stayed unmatched. The CDR3 contains 16 residues. CDR3 nucleotide sequence: TGTGCCAGCAGTAATCCAGACAGGGGCACCTACAATGAGCAGTTCTTC. This encodes CASSNPDRGTYNEQFF.

The chain employs TRBV20-1 and TRBJ2-4; D is possibly TRBD1 (5 bases). Near its end, the DNA agrees better with TRBJ2-5, so the J call may be wrong. Germline-derived CDR1 and CDR2 are DFQATT and SNEGSKA (reference sequence). The length of the CDR3 is 15 residues. The chain's CDR3 is CSARIQDRIQETQYF. The CDR3 region has the DNA TGCAGTGCTAGGATACAGGATCGGATCCAAGAGACCCAGTACTTC.